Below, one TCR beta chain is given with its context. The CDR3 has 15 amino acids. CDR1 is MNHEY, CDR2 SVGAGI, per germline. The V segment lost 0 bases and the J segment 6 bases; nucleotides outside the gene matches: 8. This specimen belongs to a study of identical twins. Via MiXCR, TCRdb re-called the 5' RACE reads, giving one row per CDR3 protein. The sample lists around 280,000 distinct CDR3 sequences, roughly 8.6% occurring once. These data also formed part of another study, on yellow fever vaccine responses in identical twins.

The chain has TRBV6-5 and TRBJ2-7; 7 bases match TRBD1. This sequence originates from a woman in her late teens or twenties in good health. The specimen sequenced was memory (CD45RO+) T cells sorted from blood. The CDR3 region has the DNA TGTGCCAGCAGTTACTCCCTGGACAGGTCGAGCGAGCAGTACTTC. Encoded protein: CASSYSLDRSSEQYF.